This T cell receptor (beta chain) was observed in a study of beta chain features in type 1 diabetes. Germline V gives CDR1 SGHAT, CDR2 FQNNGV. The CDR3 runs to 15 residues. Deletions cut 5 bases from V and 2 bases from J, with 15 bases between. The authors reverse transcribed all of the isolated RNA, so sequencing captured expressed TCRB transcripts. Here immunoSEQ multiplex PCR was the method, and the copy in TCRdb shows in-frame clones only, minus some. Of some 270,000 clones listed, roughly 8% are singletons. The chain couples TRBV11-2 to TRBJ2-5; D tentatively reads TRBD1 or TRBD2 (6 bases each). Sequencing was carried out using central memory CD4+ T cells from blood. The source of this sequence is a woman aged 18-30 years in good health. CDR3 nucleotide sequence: TGTGCCAGCAGCCCAGCCCGGAGGGGGCAAGAGACCCAGTACTTC. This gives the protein CASSPARRGQETQYF.